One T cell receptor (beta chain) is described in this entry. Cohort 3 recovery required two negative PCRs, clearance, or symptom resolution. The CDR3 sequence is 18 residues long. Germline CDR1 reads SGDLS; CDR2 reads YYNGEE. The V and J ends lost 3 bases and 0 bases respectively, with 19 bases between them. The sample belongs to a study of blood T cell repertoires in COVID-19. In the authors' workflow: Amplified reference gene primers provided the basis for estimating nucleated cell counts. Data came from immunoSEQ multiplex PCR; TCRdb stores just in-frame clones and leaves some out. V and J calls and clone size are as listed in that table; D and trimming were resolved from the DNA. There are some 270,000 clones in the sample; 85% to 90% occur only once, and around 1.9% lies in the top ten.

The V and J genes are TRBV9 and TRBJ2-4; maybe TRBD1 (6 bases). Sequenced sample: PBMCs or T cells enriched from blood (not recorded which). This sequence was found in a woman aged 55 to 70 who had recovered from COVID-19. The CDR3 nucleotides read TGTGCCAGCAGCGCCGGACCCGGACAGCTATTAGCCAAAAACATTCAGTACTTC. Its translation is CASSAGPGQLLAKNIQYF.